This is a list of T cell receptor beta chains from one sample in a study of T cell responses to AZD1222 COVID-19 vaccine. Profiling relied on immunoSEQ multiplex PCR, and the TCRdb table lists in-frame clones only, not all of them. The sample comprises about 94,000 clones, 88% of which are singletons, and over 10% rests with the top ten. Sequences were derived from peripheral blood, sampled 28 days after the second AZD1222 dose. These receptors originate from an adult who received the AZD1222 COVID-19 vaccine. Both conserved end residues are part of each CDR3. The D gene is left open where the match is weak. Rows give clone size only sometimes, using once, few, many, or a class for an expanded clone.

J gene	V gene	clone size	D gene	CDR3 protein	CDR3 DNA
TRBJ1-2	TRBV12-3/TRBV12-4	.	TRBD1	CVSSSDRGNGYTF	TGTGTCAGCAGTTCGGACAGGGGGAATGGCTACACCTTC
TRBJ2-5	TRBV5-1	.	.	CASSPPTAQETQYF	TGCGCCAGCAGCCCCCCGACAGCCCAAGAGACCCAGTACTTC
TRBJ1-3	TRBV30	few	.	CAWSVRGSGNTIYF	TGTGCCTGGAGTGTACGGGGCTCTGGAAACACCATATATTTT
TRBJ2-3	TRBV7-2	.	.	CASSSLSTTGDTQYF	TGTGCCAGCAGCTCACTATCAACGACGGGAGATACGCAGTATTTT
TRBJ2-2	TRBV13	.	TRBD2	CASSLGASGARSTGELFF	TGTGCCAGCAGCTTAGGGGCTAGCGGGGCCCGGTCCACCGGGGAGCTGTTTTTT
TRBJ2-7	TRBV27	.	.	CASSLSPDSHYEQYF	TGTGCCAGCAGTTTATCCCCGGACAGTCACTACGAGCAGTACTTC
TRBJ1-2	TRBV3-1/TRBV3-2	.	TRBD1	CASSQVTTGQAGYTF	TGTGCCAGCAGCCAAGTCACTACCGGACAGGCGGGCTACACCTTC
TRBJ1-1	TRBV27	.	TRBD1	CASSLWGGQGAFGNTEAFF	TGTGCCAGCAGTTTATGGGGTGGACAGGGTGCATTCGGGAACACTGAAGCTTTCTTT
TRBJ2-7	TRBV18	.	.	CASSPSGSYEQYF	TGTGCCAGCTCACCTTCTGGGTCCTACGAGCAGTACTTC
TRBJ2-1	TRBV9	once	TRBD2	CASTETSGSYNEQFF	TGTGCCAGCACCGAGACTAGCGGATCCTACAATGAGCAGTTCTTC
TRBJ1-5	TRBV6-5	.	TRBD1	CASRGGQGGDQPQHF	TGTGCCAGCAGAGGCGGACAGGGGGGAGATCAGCCCCAGCATTTT
TRBJ1-1	TRBV12-3/TRBV12-4	.	TRBD1	CASTQTGKAFF	TGTGCCAGCACTCAGACAGGGAAGGCTTTCTTT
TRBJ2-7	TRBV28	.	TRBD1	CASIFGTGTYEQYF	TGTGCCAGCATCTTCGGGACAGGCACCTACGAGCAGTACTTC
TRBJ1-5	TRBV6-5	.	TRBD1	CASTGTVNQPQHF	TGTGCCAGCACAGGGACAGTCAATCAGCCCCAGCATTTT
TRBJ2-2	TRBV20-1	.	.	CSASRTASNTGELFF	TGCAGTGCTAGTAGGACAGCTTCGAACACCGGGGAGCTGTTTTTT
TRBJ2-2	TRBV6-5	.	TRBD2	CASSTLAGDTGELFF	TGTGCCAGCAGTACCTTAGCGGGAGATACCGGGGAGCTGTTTTTT